This entry describes one TCR beta chain. Its antigen remains unknown. The sample is drawn from a study of blood T cells in healthy people across ages. The study, taken as a whole, reports: TCR beta diversity per million T cells fell roughly linearly with age.

RNA extraction gave at least 5.5 micrograms of total RNA per sample. This CDR3 region has 15 residues. Germline CDR1 reads MNHNS; CDR2 reads SASEGT. The J segment lost 9 bases and the V segment lost 3 bases, leaving 9 bases of the junction unmatched. The use of a sample-barcoded 5' primer and a J-beta primer mix characterized a second PCR of about 6 to 11 cycles. One entry per CDR3 protein, called by TCRdb with MiXCR from the 5' RACE reads. The sample lists over 1.5 million distinct CDR3 sequences, roughly 50% occurring once. This sequence originates from a woman between 40 and 55 years old in good health. The chain employs TRBV6-1 and TRBJ2-1; 9 bases are a match to TRBD2. Input material: blood. This CDR3 reads CASSERAGGAGEQFF. The CDR3 DNA sequence: TGTGCCAGCAGTGAGCGAGCGGGGGGTGCCGGTGAGCAGTTCTTC.